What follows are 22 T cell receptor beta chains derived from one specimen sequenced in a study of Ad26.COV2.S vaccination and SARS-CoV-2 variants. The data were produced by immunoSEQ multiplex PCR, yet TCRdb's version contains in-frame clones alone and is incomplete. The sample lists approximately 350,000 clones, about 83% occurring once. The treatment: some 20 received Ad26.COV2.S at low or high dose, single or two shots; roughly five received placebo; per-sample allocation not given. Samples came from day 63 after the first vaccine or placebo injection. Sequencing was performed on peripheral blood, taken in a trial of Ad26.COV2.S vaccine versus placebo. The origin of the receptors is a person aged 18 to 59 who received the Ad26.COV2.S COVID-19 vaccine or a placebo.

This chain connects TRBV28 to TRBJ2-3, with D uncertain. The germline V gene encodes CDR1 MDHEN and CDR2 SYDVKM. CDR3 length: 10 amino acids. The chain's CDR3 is CAIRGDTQYF. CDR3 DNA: TGTGCGATAAGAGGAGATACGCAGTATTTT.

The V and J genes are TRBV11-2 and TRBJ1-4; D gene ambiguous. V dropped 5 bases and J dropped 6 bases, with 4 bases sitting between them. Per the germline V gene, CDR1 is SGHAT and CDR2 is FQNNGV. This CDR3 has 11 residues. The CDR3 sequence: CASSRYEKLFF. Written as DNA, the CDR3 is TGTGCCAGCAGCCGATATGAAAAACTGTTTTTT.

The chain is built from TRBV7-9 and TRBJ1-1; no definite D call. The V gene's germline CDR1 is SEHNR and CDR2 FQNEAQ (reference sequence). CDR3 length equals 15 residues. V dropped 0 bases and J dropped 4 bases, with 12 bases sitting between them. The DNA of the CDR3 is TGTGCCAGCAGCTTAGCCCCCCCTCGGGCCACTGAAGCTTTCTTT. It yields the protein CASSLAPPRATEAFF. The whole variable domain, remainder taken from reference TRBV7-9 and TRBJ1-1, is DTGVSQNPRHKITKRGQNVTFRCDPISEHNRLYWYRQTLGQGPEFLTYFQNEAQLEKSRLLSDRFSAERPKGSFSTLEIQRTEQGDSAMYLCASSLAPPRATEAFFGQGTRLTVV.

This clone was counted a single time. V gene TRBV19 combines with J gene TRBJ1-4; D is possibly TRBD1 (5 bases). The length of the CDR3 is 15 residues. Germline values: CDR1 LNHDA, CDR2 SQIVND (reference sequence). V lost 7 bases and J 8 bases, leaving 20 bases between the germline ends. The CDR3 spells CASNSRGAEEEKLFF. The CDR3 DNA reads TGTGCCAGTAATTCGCGGGGCGCGGAGGAAGAAAAACTGTTTTTT.

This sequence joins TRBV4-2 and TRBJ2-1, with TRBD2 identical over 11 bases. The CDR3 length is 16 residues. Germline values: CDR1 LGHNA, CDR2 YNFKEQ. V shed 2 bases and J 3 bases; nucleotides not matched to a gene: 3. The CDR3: CASSQMGLADYNEQFF. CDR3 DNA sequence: TGTGCCAGCAGCCAAATGGGACTAGCGGACTACAATGAGCAGTTCTTC.

CDR3 sequence: CASRPGILRGEQYF. The CDR3 bases are TGTGCCAGCAGACCGGGAATCCTTAGGGGCGAGCAGTACTTC. The V gene is TRBV5-6, the J gene TRBJ2-7, with D perhaps being TRBD1 or TRBD2 (5 bases each). V gave up 5 bases and J gave up 6 bases, with 18 bases separating them. CDR1 is SGHDT, CDR2 YYEEEE, per germline. The CDR3 spans 14 residues.

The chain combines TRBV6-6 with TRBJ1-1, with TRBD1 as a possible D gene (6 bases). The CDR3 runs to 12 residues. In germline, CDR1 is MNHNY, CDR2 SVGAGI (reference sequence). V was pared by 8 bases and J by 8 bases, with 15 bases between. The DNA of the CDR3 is TGTGCCAGCGCTTATCCGGGACAAGAAGCTTTCTTT. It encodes CASAYPGQEAFF.

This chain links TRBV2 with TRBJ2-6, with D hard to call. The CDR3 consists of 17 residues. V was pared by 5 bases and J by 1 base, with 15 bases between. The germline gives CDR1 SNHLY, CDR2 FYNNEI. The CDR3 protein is CASSSRTLVSGANVLTF. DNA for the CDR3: TGTGCCAGCAGTTCCCGGACCCTCGTGTCTGGGGCCAACGTCCTGACTTTC. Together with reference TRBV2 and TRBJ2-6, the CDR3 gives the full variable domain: EPEVTQTPSHQVTQMGQEVILRCVPISNHLYFYWYRQILGQKVEFLVSFYNNEISEKSEIFDDQFSVERPDGSNFTLKIRSTKLEDSAMYFCASSSRTLVSGANVLTFGAGSRLTVL.

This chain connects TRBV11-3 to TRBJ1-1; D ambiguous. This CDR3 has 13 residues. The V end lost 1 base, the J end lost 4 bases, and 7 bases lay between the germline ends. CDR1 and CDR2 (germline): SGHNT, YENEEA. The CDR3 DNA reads TGTGCCAGCAGCTTAGGGTGGCCCACTGAAGCTTTCTTT. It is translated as CASSLGWPTEAFF.

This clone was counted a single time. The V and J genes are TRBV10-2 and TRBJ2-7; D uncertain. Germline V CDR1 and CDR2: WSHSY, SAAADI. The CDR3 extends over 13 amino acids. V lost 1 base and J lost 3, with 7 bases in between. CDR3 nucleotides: TGCGCCAGCAGTGAGTACGCCGGCTACGAGCAGTACTTC. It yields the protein CASSEYAGYEQYF.

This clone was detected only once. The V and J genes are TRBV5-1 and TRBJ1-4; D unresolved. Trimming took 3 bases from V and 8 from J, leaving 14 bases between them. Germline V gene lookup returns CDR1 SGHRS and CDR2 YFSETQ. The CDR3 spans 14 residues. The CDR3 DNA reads TGCGCCAGCAGCTGGGCCGGGTTTAGCGAAAAACTGTTTTTT. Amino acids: CASSWAGFSEKLFF.

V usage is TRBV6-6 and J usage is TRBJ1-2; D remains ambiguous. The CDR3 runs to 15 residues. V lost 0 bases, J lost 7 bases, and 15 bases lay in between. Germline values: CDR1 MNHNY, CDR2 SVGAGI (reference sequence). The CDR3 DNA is TGTGCCAGCAGTTACTCGAATTCTGGGGTCGGTGGCTACACCTTC. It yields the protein CASSYSNSGVGGYTF.

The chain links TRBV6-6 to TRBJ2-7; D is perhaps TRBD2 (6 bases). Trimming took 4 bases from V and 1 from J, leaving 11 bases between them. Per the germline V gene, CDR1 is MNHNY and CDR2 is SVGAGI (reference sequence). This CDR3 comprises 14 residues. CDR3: CASSSEGSSYEQYF. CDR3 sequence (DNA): TGTGCCAGCAGTTCGGAGGGCAGTTCCTACGAGCAGTACTTC.

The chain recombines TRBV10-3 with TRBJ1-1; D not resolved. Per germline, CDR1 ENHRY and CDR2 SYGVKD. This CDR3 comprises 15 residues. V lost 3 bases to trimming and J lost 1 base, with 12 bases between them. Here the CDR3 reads CAISDYSQSNTEAFF. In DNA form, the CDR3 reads TGTGCCATCAGTGATTATAGCCAGTCGAACACTGAAGCTTTCTTT.

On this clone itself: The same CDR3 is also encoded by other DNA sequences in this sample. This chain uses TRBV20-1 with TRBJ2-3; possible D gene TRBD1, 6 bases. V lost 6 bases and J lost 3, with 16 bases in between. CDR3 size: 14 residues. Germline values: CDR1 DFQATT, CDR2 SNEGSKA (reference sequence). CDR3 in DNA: TGCAGTGCCAGTTGGGGGCGAGGAACAGATACGCAGTATTTT. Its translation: CSASWGRGTDTQYF.

The CDR3, as DNA: TGTGCCAGCAGTGGACAGGGGGGCAATTCACCCCTCCACTTT. Translating gives CASSGQGGNSPLHF. The chain couples TRBV2 to TRBJ1-6, with 9 bases lining up with TRBD1. V shed 4 bases, J shed 7 bases, and the junction held 2 bases outside the gene matches. Germline V gene data show CDR1 as SNHLY and CDR2 as FYNNEI. The CDR3 runs to 14 residues.

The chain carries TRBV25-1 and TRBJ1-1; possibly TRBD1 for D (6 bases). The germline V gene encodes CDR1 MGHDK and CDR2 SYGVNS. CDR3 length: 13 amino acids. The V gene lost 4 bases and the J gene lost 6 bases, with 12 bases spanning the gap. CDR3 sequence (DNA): TGTGCCAGCAGTGGCCTCGACAGGCCTGAAGCTTTCTTT. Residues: CASSGLDRPEAFF.

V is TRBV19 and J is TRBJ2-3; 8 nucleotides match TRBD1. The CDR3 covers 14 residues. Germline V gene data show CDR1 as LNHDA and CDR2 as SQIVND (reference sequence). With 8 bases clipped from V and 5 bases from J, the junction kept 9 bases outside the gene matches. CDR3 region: CASSQGAGEDTQYF. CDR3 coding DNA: TGTGCCAGTTCGCAGGGGGCCGGCGAAGATACGCAGTATTTT.

CDR3 loop: CSVQKWAGTRPYNEQFF. CDR3 in DNA: TGCAGCGTTCAGAAGTGGGCCGGGACCCGACCCTACAATGAGCAGTTCTTC. This chain connects TRBV29-1 to TRBJ2-1; D tentatively fits TRBD1 or TRBD2 (5 bases each). Germline CDR1 SQVTM, CDR2 ANQGSEA. This CDR3 has 17 amino acids. V gave up 5 bases and J gave up 2 bases, with 22 bases separating them.

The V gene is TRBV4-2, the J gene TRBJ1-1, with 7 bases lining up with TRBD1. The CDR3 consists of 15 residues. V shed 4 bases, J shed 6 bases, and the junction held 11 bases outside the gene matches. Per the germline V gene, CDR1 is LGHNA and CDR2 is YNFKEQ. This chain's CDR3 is CASSRATGRGSEAFF. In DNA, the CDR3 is TGTGCCAGCAGCCGAGCGACAGGGCGGGGATCTGAAGCTTTCTTT.

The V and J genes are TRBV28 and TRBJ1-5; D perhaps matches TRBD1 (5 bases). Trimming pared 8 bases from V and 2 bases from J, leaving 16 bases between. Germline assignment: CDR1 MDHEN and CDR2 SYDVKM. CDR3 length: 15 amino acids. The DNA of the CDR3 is TGTGCCAGCCAGGGTGGGGCAGCGGGCAATCAGCCCCAGCATTTT. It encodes CASQGGAAGNQPQHF.

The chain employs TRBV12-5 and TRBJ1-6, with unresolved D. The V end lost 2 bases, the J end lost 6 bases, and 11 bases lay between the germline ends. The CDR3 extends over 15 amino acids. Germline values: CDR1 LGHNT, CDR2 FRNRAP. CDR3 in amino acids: CASGLYLTGNSPLHF. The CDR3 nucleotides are TGTGCTAGTGGTTTGTATTTGACGGGTAATTCACCCCTCCACTTT.